The rows below give T cell receptor beta chains drawn from one sample of a study of pediatric ulcerative colitis. Some clones are missing from TCRdb's copy, which holds only in-frame ones; the method was immunoSEQ multiplex PCR. Here the sample spans over 20,000 clones, about two thirds being singletons. The sample was gut tissue. These receptors all come from a boy younger than 18 with severe ulcerative colitis. The CDR3 runs from the conserved cysteine through the conserved F or W. D genes are given only for firm matches. Size is omitted from some rows. Given values are once, few, many or a class for expanded clones.

-	TRBV7-2	TRBJ1-4	few	TGTGCCAGCAGCCAAAGTGGGGGAGGTGAAAAACTGTTTTTT	CASSQSGGGEKLFF
-	TRBV4-2	TRBJ2-6	-	TGTGCCAGCAGCCCAAGCTTTGGGGCCAACGTCCTGACTTTC	CASSPSFGANVLTF
TRBD1	TRBV29-1	TRBJ1-5	-	TGCAGCGTTACTGACAGGGTTGGACAGCCCCAGCATTTT	CSVTDRVGQPQHF
-	TRBV7-2	TRBJ1-2	few	TGTGCCAGCAGCTTGGGAGGGTATGGCTACACCTTC	CASSLGGYGYTF
-	TRBV19	TRBJ1-5	-	TGTGCCAGTAGTATCACCGGAGGGTCCCAGCCCCAGCATTTT	CASSITGGSQPQHF
-	TRBV6-1	TRBJ1-2	-	TGTGCCAGCAATGCGGGGGGAAGCTATGGCTACACCTTC	CASNAGGSYGYTF
-	TRBV27	TRBJ1-1	-	TGTGCCAGCAGTAACCAGGGACGGGTGGAAGCTTTCTTT	CASSNQGRVEAFF
-	TRBV4-3	TRBJ2-6	few	TGCGCCAGCAGCCAAGGTGCCGGTGGGGCCAACGTCCTGACTTTC	CASSQGAGGANVLTF
TRBD2	TRBV10-3	TRBJ2-3	few	TGTGCCATCAGTAAAAGGACTAGCGGGGGGACTACCCTTAGCACAGATACGCAGTATTTT	CAISKRTSGGTTLSTDTQYF
TRBD1	TRBV4-2	TRBJ2-7	-	TGTGCCAGCAGCCAAGATCAGGGGGAGTCCATCGTGCAGTACTTC	CASSQDQGESIVQYF
-	TRBV2	TRBJ1-5	-	TGTGCCAGCAGGGGAGTTAGCAATCAGCCCCAGCATTTT	CASRGVSNQPQHF
-	TRBV9	TRBJ2-3	once	TGTGCCAGCAGCGTAGGGACCCCAGGCACAGATACGCAGTATTTT	CASSVGTPGTDTQYF
-	TRBV4-1	TRBJ1-2	-	TGCGCCAGCAGCCAGATAAGTGATTATGGCTACACCTTC	CASSQISDYGYTF
TRBD1	TRBV29-1	TRBJ2-3	-	TGCAGCGTTGAGAGACAGGGTGATGTGGCAGATACGCAGTATTTT	CSVERQGDVADTQYF
TRBD1	TRBV7-9	TRBJ2-6	-	TGTGCCAGCAGCTCCACCGGGACAGGGTTCTCTGGGGCCAACGTCCTGACTTTC	CASSSTGTGFSGANVLTF
-	TRBV19	TRBJ1-4	-	TGTGCCAGTAGTATGGTAGGGAAATTTGAAAAACTGTTTTTT	CASSMVGKFEKLFF
TRBD2	TRBV30	TRBJ2-1	-	TGTGCCTGGAGTAATAAGGGACTAGCGGGCGGTAAGCAGTTCTTC	CAWSNKGLAGGKQFF
-	TRBV7-9	TRBJ1-6	-	TGTGCCAGCAGCTTAGTGACGGATAATTCACCCCTCCACTTT	CASSLVTDNSPLHF
-	TRBV25-1	TRBJ2-7	-	TGTGCCAGCAGTGCCCAGGGTCAGTCCTACGAGCAGTACTTC	CASSAQGQSYEQYF
-	TRBV29-1	TRBJ1-2	-	TGCAGCTGCTCTGGGGTCTCAGCTAACTATGGCTACACCTTC	CSCSGVSANYGYTF
TRBD1	TRBV11-2	TRBJ2-7	-	TGTGCCAGCTTAAACGGCAGGGGGACCTACGAGCAGTACTTC	CASLNGRGTYEQYF
-	TRBV6-5	TRBJ1-2	-	TGTGCCAGCAGTTACCGACAGAGCTACTATGGCTACACCTTC	CASSYRQSYYGYTF
-	TRBV5-5	TRBJ1-5	-	TGTGCCAGCAGCTTGCTCCCCGATAGCAATCAGCCCCAGCATTTT	CASSLLPDSNQPQHF
-	TRBV7-9	TRBJ1-5	-	TGTGCCAGCAGCTTAGGGGACCCGGCCGGTCAGCCCCAGCATTTT	CASSLGDPAGQPQHF
-	TRBV30	TRBJ1-1	few	TGTGCCTGGACTGCGCGTGCGAACACTGAAGCTTTCTTT	CAWTARANTEAFF
TRBD2	TRBV9	TRBJ2-3	-	TGTGCCAGCAGCGACTCTAGCGGGGGGGCGAGAGATACGCAGTATTTT	CASSDSSGGARDTQYF
-	TRBV4-1	TRBJ2-3	-	TGCGCCAGCAGCCAGGAATCGGGGAGGAGGGATACGCAGTATTTT	CASSQESGRRDTQYF
-	TRBV4-1	TRBJ1-1	-	TGCGCCAGCAGCCAAGCGACTCTACTTCAGGCTTTCTTT	CASSQATLLQAFF
-	TRBV30	TRBJ1-2	few	TGTGCCTGGAGTATGGCCGGGAGCTATCGCTACACCTTC	CAWSMAGSYRYTF
-	TRBV25-1	TRBJ2-2	few	TGTGCCAGCAGTGCTTCCACCGGGGAGCTGTTTTTT	CASSASTGELFF
TRBD1	TRBV5-1	TRBJ2-5	-	TGCGCCAGCAGCACAGGGGCGACCCAGTACTTC	CASSTGATQYF
-	TRBV13	TRBJ2-7	-	TGTGCCAGCAGCTCTTACATCCACGAGCAGTACTTC	CASSSYIHEQYF
-	TRBV6-5	TRBJ2-7	-	TGTGCCAGCAGTTCCTCCCTTGACTACGAGCAGTACTTC	CASSSSLDYEQYF
-	TRBV4-1	TRBJ2-1	-	TGCGCCAGCAGCCCACCCCTGCCTCCGCTTTACAATGAGCAGTTCTTC	CASSPPLPPLYNEQFF
-	TRBV30	TRBJ1-1	few	TGTGCCTGGAGGACACTAGGCAGCACTGAAGCTTTCTTT	CAWRTLGSTEAFF
-	TRBV5-1	TRBJ1-5	few	TGCGCCAGCAGCTTGGACATCGGGCAGCCCCAGCATTTT	CASSLDIGQPQHF
-	TRBV5-1	TRBJ1-5	-	TGCGCCAGCAGCTTGACGGGTCGTCCGCGCAATCAGCCCCAGCATTTT	CASSLTGRPRNQPQHF
TRBD1	TRBV11-2	TRBJ1-1	-	TGTGCCAGCAGCTTAGTTCAGGGGGCTGGTGAAGCTTTCTTT	CASSLVQGAGEAFF
-	TRBV5-1	TRBJ2-1	-	TGCGCCAGCAGCTCCCAACAGGGTTATGAGCAGTTCTTC	CASSSQQGYEQFF
TRBD1	TRBV29-1	TRBJ1-5	-	TGCAGCGTCCGGGACAGGGGAGTCCATCAGCCCCAGCATTTT	CSVRDRGVHQPQHF
-	TRBV7-2	TRBJ2-7	-	TGTGCCTCTGCTAGTTTAGGGTCCTACGAGCAGTACTTC	CASASLGSYEQYF
-	TRBV7-9	TRBJ1-1	-	TGTGCCAGCAGCCTCGAGGGAATTCAGAACACTGAAGCTTTCTTT	CASSLEGIQNTEAFF
-	TRBV30	TRBJ1-5	-	TGTGCCTGGAGTGGTAGGGAAGGACAGCCCCAGCATTTT	CAWSGREGQPQHF
-	TRBV9	TRBJ2-1	-	TGTGCCAGCAGCGCCGACCCCCCCTACAATGAGCAGTTCTTC	CASSADPPYNEQFF
TRBD1	TRBV6-6	TRBJ1-1	-	TGTGCCAGCAGTCCGGGACAGGGGGCTTTCACTGAAGCTTTCTTT	CASSPGQGAFTEAFF
-	TRBV6-1	TRBJ1-5	-	TGTGCCAGCAGCGACCTCAACGCCAATCAGCCCCAGCATTTT	CASSDLNANQPQHF
-	TRBV30	TRBJ1-2	-	TGTGCCTGGAGTCCACGAGGGCTCCGGAACTATGGCTACACCTTC	CAWSPRGLRNYGYTF
-	TRBV6-4	TRBJ1-1	-	TGTGCCAGCAGTGAACACGAGAACACTGAAGCTTTCTTT	CASSEHENTEAFF
TRBD1	TRBV7-9	TRBJ1-1	-	TGTGCCAGTACGATTCAGGGGGCTCGTACTGAAGCTTTCTTT	CASTIQGARTEAFF
TRBD2	TRBV2	TRBJ2-3	few	TGTGCCAGCAGCCTTGATTTATCTCTAGCGGCCTCCTTTACAGATACGCAGTATTTT	CASSLDLSLAASFTDTQYF
-	TRBV30	TRBJ1-2	-	TGTGCCTGGAGTGCAGGCGAGGGGAACTATGGCTACACCTTC	CAWSAGEGNYGYTF
TRBD2	TRBV6-4	TRBJ2-3	-	TGTGCCAGCAGTGACTCAGCGGGGGGGCCAGATACGCAGTATTTT	CASSDSAGGPDTQYF
-	TRBV5-6	TRBJ1-1	-	TGTGCCAGCAGCTTGATGGTAGAGAAGGCAGCTTTCTTT	CASSLMVEKAAFF
-	TRBV10-1	TRBJ1-1	few	TGCGCCAGCAGCGTCTCAAGGAACACTGAAGCTTTCTTT	CASSVSRNTEAFF
-	TRBV5-1	TRBJ2-7	-	TGCGCCAGCACCGGGGACGGGGTCTACGAGCAGTACTTC	CASTGDGVYEQYF
TRBD1	TRBV4-1	TRBJ1-1	-	TGCGCCAGCAGCCAAGAGGGGCAGTACAGGGGGAGCACTGAAGCTTTCTTT	CASSQEGQYRGSTEAFF
-	TRBV29-1	TRBJ2-7	-	TGCAGCGCCTTTGAGAACTACGAGCAGTACTTC	CSAFENYEQYF
TRBD2	TRBV11-2	TRBJ2-5	-	TGTGCCAGCAGCTTAGCGGGGACTAGCGGGACAATCCAGTACTTC	CASSLAGTSGTIQYF